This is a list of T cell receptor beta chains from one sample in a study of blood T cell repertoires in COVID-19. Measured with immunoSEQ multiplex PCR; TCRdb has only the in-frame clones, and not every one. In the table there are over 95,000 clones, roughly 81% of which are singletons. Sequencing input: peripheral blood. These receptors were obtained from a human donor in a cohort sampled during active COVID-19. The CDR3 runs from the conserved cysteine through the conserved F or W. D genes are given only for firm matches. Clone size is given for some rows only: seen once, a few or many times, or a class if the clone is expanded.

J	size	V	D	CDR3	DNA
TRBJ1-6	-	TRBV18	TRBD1	CASSPLDRDNSPLHF	TGTGCCAGCTCACCACTGGACAGGGATAATTCACCCCTCCACTTT
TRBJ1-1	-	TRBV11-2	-	CASSFGRGTEAFF	TGTGCCAGCAGCTTTGGACGCGGGACTGAAGCTTTCTTT
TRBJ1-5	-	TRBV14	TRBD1	CASSRSGGTQPQHF	TGTGCCAGCAGCCGCTCAGGGGGCACTCAGCCCCAGCATTTT
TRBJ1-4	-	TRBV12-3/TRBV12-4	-	CASTNRVWEKLFF	TGTGCCAGCACAAACAGGGTTTGGGAAAAACTGTTTTTT
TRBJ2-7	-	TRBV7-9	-	CASSLVSKRSGEQYF	TGTGCCAGCAGCTTAGTATCAAAAAGATCGGGGGAGCAGTACTTC
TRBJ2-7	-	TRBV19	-	CASSWGIRTYEQYF	TGTGCCAGTAGTTGGGGCATTCGAACCTACGAGCAGTACTTC
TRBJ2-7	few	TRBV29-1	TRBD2	CSVRRGTYEQYF	TGCAGCGTTCGGCGGGGGACCTACGAGCAGTACTTC
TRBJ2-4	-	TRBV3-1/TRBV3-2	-	CASSQGAGVNIQYF	TGTGCCAGCAGCCAGGGCGCAGGGGTGAACATTCAGTACTTC
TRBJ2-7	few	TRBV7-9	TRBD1	CASSAGQGRYYEQYF	TGTGCCAGCAGCGCGGGACAGGGGCGATACTACGAGCAGTACTTC
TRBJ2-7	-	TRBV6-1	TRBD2	CASSEGSGVVRGEQYF	TGTGCCAGCAGTGAAGGTAGCGGGGTGGTCCGGGGGGAGCAGTACTTC
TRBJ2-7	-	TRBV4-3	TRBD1	CASSQGGQGDYEQYF	TGCGCCAGCAGCCAAGGGGGACAGGGGGACTACGAGCAGTACTTC
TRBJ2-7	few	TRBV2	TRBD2	CASSSGFGTSGSYEQYF	TGTGCCAGCAGCTCAGGGTTTGGGACTAGCGGGTCCTACGAGCAGTACTTC
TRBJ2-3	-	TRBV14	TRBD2	CASSQLAGSTDTQYF	TGTGCCAGCAGCCAACTAGCGGGTAGCACAGATACGCAGTATTTT
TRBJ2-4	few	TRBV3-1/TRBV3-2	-	CASSLEIAKNIQYF	TGTGCCAGCAGCCTGGAGATAGCCAAAAACATTCAGTACTTC
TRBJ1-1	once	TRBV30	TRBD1	CAWRPNRYLGTDSRYTMNTEAFF	TGTGCCTGGAGGCCGAACCGTTATTTGGGGACAGACTCACGTTACACCATGAACACTGAAGCTTTCTTT
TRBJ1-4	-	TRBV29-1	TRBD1	CSAALGQTAGEKLFF	TGCAGCGCAGCGTTGGGACAGACGGCGGGTGAAAAACTGTTTTTT
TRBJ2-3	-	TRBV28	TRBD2	CASRNLAEAVDTQYF	TGTGCCAGCAGAAATCTAGCGGAAGCGGTAGATACGCAGTATTTT
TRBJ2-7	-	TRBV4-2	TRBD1	CASSPQGGEQYF	TGTGCCAGCAGCCCACAGGGGGGCGAGCAGTACTTC
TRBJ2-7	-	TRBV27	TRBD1	CASSSGQGAAHEQYF	TGTGCCAGCAGTTCCGGACAGGGGGCTGCCCACGAGCAGTACTTC
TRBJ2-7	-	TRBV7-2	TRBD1	CASSLETGTLEQYF	TGTGCCAGCAGCTTAGAGACAGGGACCCTCGAGCAGTACTTC
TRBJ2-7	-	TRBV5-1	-	CASSLNREQYF	TGCGCCAGCAGCTTAAATCGCGAGCAGTACTTC
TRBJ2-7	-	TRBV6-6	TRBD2	CASGLAGGYEQYF	TGTGCCAGCGGACTAGCGGGAGGGTACGAGCAGTACTTC
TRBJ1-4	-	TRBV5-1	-	CASSGNRATNEKLFF	TGCGCCAGCAGCGGGAACAGGGCAACTAATGAAAAACTGTTTTTT
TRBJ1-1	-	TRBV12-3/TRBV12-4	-	CASSLMNTEAFF	TGTGCCAGCAGTCTAATGAACACTGAAGCTTTCTTT
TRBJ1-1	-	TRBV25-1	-	CASSLRGKSEAFF	TGTGCCAGCAGTCTTCGCGGGAAGTCTGAAGCTTTCTTT
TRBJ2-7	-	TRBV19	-	CASSGREDTYEQYF	TGTGCCAGTAGTGGAAGGGAGGATACCTACGAGCAGTACTTC
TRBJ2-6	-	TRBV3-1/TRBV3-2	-	CASSRGLSLGANVLTF	TGTGCCAGCAGCCGTGGACTGAGCTTGGGGGCCAACGTCCTGACTTTC
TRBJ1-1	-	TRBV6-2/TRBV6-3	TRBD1	CASSQQGFYTEAFF	TGTGCCAGCAGTCAACAGGGGTTTTACACTGAAGCTTTCTTT
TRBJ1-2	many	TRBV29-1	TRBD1	CSVEDLIGTGKLGYTF	TGCAGCGTTGAAGATCTGATAGGGACAGGGAAATTGGGCTACACCTTC
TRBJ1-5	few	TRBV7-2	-	CASSLGPSPGQPQHF	TGTGCCAGCAGCCTAGGCCCATCCCCAGGTCAGCCCCAGCATTTT
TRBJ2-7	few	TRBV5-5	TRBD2	CASSQWTSGAYEQYF	TGTGCCAGCAGCCAATGGACTAGCGGAGCCTACGAGCAGTACTTC
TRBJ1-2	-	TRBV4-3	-	CASSTGGAPNYGYTF	TGCGCCAGCAGCACGGGTGGAGCCCCTAACTATGGCTACACCTTC
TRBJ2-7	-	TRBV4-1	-	CASSQTGSYEQYF	TGCGCCAGCAGCCAGACAGGTTCCTACGAGCAGTACTTC